This T cell receptor (beta chain) was identified during a study of shared clonotypes between healthy human individuals. This CDR3 region has 13 residues. The germline V gene has CDR1 MDHEN and CDR2 SYDVKM. V gave up 2 bases and J gave up 5 bases, with 8 bases separating them. Data came from immunoSEQ multiplex PCR; TCRdb stores just in-frame clones and leaves some out. The data show a few million clones, about 94% seen once. Details on this clone: Its antigen is not known.

Notes on the study in general: Depth of sequencing was expected to influence donor clonotype sharing.

Naive CD8 cells lacked CD45RO, underwent positive selection for CCR7 and left out terminally differentiated effector memory CD45RA+ cells. Healthy adults negative for HIV, lacking recent acute infections or vaccinations, served as donors. The sample comprised naive CD8+ T cells from PBMCs. The rearrangement links TRBV28 to TRBJ2-3; maybe TRBD2 (6 bases). The receptor was derived from a man aged 18 to 29 in good health. Some clones in this sample may be carry-over from other donors' samples. This CDR3 reads CASSLGGKDTQYF. The CDR3 DNA reads as TGTGCCAGCAGTTTAGGGGGGAAAGATACGCAGTATTTT.